The rows below give T cell receptor beta chains drawn from one sample of a study of blood T cells in healthy people across ages. A single record per CDR3 protein comes from TCRdb applying MiXCR to the 5' RACE reads. The sample lists about 640,000 distinct CDR3 sequences, 58% occurring once. Sequenced input: blood. The source of these receptors is a man in his sixties in good health. Each CDR3 is given without its conserved first and last residue. A D gene is named only where the DNA matches it firmly.

d_call: -
v_call: TRBV5-1
cdr3_aa: ASSLDRPPPADEQY

d_call: -
v_call: TRBV27
cdr3_aa: ASSLILGQTYEQY

d_call: -
v_call: TRBV5-1
cdr3_aa: ASSRSGETSEQF

d_call: -
v_call: TRBV5-6
cdr3_aa: ASSLAGAYQETQY

d_call: TRBD1
v_call: TRBV29-1
cdr3_aa: SVAQGGNSGYT

d_call: TRBD2
v_call: TRBV5-1
cdr3_aa: ASSLGAGESTDTQY

d_call: -
v_call: TRBV20-1
cdr3_aa: SAERGEGTDTQY

d_call: -
v_call: TRBV29-1
cdr3_aa: SVAGVGTLYEQY

d_call: TRBD2
v_call: TRBV24-1
cdr3_aa: ATSHPAGASTDTQY

d_call: -
v_call: TRBV5-5
cdr3_aa: ASSFSQLSYNEQF

d_call: -
v_call: TRBV11-2
cdr3_aa: ASSVRGPGAQY